This T cell receptor (beta chain) was identified during a study of blood T cell repertoires in COVID-19. Study as a whole: Specimens from acute and convalescent COVID-19 originated in the United States, Italy and Spain. Nucleic acid was either cDNA or gDNA, and it came from T cells, B-cell-depleted T cells, or PBMCs.

Germline-derived CDR1 and CDR2 are MNHNS and SASEGT. V lost 3 bases to trimming and J lost 0 bases, with 8 bases between them. The CDR3 runs 14 residues. Study processing details: Researchers report that nucleated cell counts were estimated from reference gene primer amplification. The method was immunoSEQ multiplex PCR; TCRdb's version includes in-frame clones alone and lacks a portion of them. Clonal size and the V and J genes are those of that table, whereas D and trimming came from the DNA. Of roughly 190,000 clones listed, under 90% are singletons. The source is a man in his 60s with acute or convalescent COVID-19. The genes are TRBV6-1 and TRBJ1-1; D is undetermined. What was sequenced was peripheral blood. The CDR3, as DNA: TGTGCCAGCAGTGACAGGATAGTGAACACTGAAGCTTTCTTT. It codes for CASSDRIVNTEAFF.